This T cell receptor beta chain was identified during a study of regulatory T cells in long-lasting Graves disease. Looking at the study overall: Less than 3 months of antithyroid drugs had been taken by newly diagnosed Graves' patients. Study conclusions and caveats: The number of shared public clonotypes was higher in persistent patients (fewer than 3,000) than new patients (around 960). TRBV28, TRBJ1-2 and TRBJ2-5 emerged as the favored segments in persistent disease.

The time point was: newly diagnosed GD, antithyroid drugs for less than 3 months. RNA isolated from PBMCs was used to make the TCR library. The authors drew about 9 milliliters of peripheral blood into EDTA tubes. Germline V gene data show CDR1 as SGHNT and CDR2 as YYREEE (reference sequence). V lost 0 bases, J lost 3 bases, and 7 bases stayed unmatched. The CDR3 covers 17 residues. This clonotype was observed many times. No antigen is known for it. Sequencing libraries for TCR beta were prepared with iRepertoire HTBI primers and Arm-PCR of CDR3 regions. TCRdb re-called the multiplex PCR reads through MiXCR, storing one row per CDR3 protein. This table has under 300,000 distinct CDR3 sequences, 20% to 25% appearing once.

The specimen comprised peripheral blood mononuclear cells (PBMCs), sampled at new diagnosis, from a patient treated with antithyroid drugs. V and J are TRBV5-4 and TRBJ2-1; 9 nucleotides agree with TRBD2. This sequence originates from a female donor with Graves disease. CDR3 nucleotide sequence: TGTGCCAGCAGCTTGGAGGGCGGGAGGGCGAACTACAATGAGCAGTTCTTC. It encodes CASSLEGGRANYNEQFF.